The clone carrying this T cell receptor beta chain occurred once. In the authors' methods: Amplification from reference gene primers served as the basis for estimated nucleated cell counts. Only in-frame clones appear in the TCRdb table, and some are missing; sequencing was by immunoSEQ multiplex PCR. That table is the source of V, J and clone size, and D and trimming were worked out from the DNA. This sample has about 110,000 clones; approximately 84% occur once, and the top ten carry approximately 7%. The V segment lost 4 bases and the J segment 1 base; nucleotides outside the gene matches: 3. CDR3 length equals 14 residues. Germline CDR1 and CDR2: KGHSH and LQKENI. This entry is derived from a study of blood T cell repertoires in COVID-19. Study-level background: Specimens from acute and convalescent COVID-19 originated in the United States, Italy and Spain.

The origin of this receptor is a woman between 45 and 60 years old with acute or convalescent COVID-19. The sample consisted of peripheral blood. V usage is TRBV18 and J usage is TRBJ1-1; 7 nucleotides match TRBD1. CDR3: CASSREGANTEAFF. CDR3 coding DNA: TGTGCCAGCTCACGCGAGGGGGCGAACACTGAAGCTTTCTTT.